The text below deals with one TCR beta chain. Its antigen is still unknown. Every HIV-positive participant received treatment in the United States. Looked up from germline, CDR1 is SGHNT and CDR2 is YYREEE (reference sequence). The CDR3 is made up of 14 amino acids. Trimming at V came to 0 bases and at J to 4 bases, leaving 2 bases not matched to a gene. An immunoSEQ assay, version v3.0, was performed at survey level. Libraries were prepared by immunoSEQ multiplex PCR; TCRdb keeps only in-frame clonotypes and omits some of them. Found here are 20,000 to 25,000 clones, around 83% of them singletons; the top ten hold around a quarter. The data derive from a study of long-term antiretroviral therapy in people with HIV. General study findings and limits: Post-treatment diversity went higher with ART but stayed below transplant donor controls. Against controls, HIV repertoires showed narrower ranges of CDR3 length.

The chain combines TRBV5-4 with TRBJ2-7; TRBD1 matches at 9 bases. This receptor was taken from a man aged 50 to 59 with HIV. Sequences were derived from unsorted PBMCs, sampled 0.4 years after starting antiretroviral therapy. Here the CDR3 DNA reads TGTGCCAGCAGCTTGGCAGGACAGGGGTACGAGCAGTACTTC. It specifies CASSLAGQGYEQYF. Variable domain in full (rest from reference TRBV5-4 and TRBJ2-7): ETGVTQSPTHLIKTRGQQVTLRCSSQSGHNTVSWYQQALGQGPQFIFQYYREEENGRGNFPPRFSGLQFPNYSSELNVNALELDDSALYLCASSLAGQGYEQYFGPGTRLTVT.